This TCR beta chain was obtained from a study of blood T cell repertoires in COVID-19. This clone was seen only a few times. Sequenced by immunoSEQ multiplex PCR; TCRdb stores in-frame clones only, minus some. The sample carries some 220,000 clones, 80% to 90% recorded once. This sequence originates from a woman aged 55-70 years who had recovered from COVID-19. Sequenced material: peripheral blood.

DNA of the CDR3: TGTGCCAGCAGCTTGAAGCCTAGCGGATCCTACGAGCAGTACTTC. This sequence encodes CASSLKPSGSYEQYF. V is TRBV5-6 and J is TRBJ2-7; 7 positions agree with TRBD2. Germline lookup yields CDR1 SGHDT and CDR2 YYEEEE. V was pared by 1 base and J by 1 base, with 5 bases of the junction left unmatched. The CDR3 runs 15 residues.